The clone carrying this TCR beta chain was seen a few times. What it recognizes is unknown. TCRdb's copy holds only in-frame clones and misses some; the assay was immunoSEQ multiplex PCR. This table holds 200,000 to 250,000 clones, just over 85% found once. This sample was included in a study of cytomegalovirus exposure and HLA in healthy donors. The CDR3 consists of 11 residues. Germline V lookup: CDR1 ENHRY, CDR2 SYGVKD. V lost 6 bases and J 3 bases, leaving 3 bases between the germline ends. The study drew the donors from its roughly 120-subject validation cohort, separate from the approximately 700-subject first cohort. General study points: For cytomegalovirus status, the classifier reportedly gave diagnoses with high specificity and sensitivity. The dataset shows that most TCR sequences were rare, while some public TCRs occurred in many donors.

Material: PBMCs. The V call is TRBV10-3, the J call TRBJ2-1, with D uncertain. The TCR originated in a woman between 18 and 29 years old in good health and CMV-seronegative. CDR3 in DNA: TGTGCCATCAGCCACTACAATGAGCAGTTCTTC. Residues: CAISHYNEQFF.